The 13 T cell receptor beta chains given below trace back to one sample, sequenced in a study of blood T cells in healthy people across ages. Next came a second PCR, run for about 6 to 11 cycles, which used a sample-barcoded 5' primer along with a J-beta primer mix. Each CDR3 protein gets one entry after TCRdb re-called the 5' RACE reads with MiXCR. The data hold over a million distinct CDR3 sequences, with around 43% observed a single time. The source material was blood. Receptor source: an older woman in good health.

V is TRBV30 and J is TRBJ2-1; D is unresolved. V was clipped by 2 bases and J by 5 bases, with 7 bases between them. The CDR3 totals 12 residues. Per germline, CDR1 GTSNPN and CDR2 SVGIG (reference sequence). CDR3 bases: TGTGCCTGGAGTAGGACCCACAATGAGCAGTTCTTC. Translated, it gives CAWSRTHNEQFF.

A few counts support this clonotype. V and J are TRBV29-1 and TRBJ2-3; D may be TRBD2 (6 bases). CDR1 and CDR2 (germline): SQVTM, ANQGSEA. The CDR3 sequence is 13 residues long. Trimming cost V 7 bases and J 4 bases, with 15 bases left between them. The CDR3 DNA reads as TGCAGCGCCGAAGGTCGGGAGTCAGATACGCAGTATTTT. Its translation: CSAEGRESDTQYF.

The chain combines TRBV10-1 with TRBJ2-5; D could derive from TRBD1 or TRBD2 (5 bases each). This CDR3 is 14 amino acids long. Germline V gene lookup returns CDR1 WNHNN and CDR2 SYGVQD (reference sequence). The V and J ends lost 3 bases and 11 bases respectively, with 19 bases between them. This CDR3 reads CASSDAERGGEQYF. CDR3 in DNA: TGCGCCAGCAGTGATGCGGAGAGGGGTGGGGAGCAGTACTTC.

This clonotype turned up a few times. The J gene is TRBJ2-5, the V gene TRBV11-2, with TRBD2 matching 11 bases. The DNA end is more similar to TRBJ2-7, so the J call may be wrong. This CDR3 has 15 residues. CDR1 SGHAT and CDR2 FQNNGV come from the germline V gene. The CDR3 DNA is TGTGCCAGCAGCGTTGGACTAGCGGGCTACCGCGAGCAGTACTTC. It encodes CASSVGLAGYREQYF.

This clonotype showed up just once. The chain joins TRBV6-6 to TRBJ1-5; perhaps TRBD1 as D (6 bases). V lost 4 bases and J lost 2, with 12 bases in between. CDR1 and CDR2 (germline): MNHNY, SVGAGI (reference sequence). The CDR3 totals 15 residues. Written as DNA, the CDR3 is TGTGCCAGCAGTTCCCGCGCAGGGGGCAATCAGCCCCAGCATTTT. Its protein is CASSSRAGGNQPQHF.

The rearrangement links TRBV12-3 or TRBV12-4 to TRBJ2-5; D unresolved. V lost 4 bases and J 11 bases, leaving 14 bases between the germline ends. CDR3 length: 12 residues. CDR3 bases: TGTGCCAGCAGTTCCGGGCTGCAAAGGCAGTACTTC. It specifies CASSSGLQRQYF.

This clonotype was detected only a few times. In nucleotides, the CDR3 is TGTGCCAGTTCTAAGAAGGCCTACAATGAGCAGTTCTTC. This translates into CASSKKAYNEQFF. The J gene is TRBJ2-1, the V gene TRBV7-2; unclear D gene. The CDR3 is 13 amino acids. Germline V gene lookup returns CDR1 SGHTA and CDR2 FQGNSA. V was clipped by 9 bases and J by 2 bases, with 11 bases between them.

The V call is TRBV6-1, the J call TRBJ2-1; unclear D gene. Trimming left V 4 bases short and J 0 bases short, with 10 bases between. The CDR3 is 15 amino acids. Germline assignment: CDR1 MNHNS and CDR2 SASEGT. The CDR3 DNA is TGTGCCAGCAGTGCCAAGTGGAGCTCCTACAATGAGCAGTTCTTC. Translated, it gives CASSAKWSSYNEQFF.

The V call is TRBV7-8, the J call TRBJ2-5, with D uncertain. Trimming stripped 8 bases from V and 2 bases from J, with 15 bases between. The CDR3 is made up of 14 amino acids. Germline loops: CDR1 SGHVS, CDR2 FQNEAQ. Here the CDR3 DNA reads TGTGCCAGCTCTATCGGAACAGTACAAGAGACCCAGTACTTC. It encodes CASSIGTVQETQYF.

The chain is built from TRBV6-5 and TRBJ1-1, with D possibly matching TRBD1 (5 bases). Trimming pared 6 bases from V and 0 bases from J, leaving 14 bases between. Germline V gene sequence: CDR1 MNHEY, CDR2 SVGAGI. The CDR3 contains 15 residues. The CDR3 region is CASSQGDSMNTEAFF. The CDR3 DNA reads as TGTGCCAGCAGCCAAGGAGACAGTATGAACACTGAAGCTTTCTTT.

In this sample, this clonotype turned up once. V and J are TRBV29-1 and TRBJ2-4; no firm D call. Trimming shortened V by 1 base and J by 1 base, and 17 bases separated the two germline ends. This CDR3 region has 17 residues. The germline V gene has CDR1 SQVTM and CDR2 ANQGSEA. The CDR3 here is CSVEGFWSPRAKNIQYF. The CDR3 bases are TGCAGCGTTGAAGGGTTTTGGTCCCCGAGGGCCAAAAACATTCAGTACTTC.

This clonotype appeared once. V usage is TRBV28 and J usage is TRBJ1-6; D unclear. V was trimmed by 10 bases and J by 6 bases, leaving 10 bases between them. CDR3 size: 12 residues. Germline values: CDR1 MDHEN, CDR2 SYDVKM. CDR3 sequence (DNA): TGTGCCATTCGAGGCCTTAATTCACCCCTCCACTTT. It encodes CAIRGLNSPLHF.

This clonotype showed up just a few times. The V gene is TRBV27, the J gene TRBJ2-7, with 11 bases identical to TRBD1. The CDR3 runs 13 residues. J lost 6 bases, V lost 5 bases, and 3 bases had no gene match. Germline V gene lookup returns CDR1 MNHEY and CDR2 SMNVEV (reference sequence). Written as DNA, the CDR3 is TGTGCCAGCAGTAGGACAGGGGGCACCGAGCAGTACTTC. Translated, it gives CASSRTGGTEQYF.